The 25 T cell receptor beta chains presented below share a single source sample, sequenced in a study of blood T cell repertoires in COVID-19. TCRdb keeps only in-frame clones here, not all; method: immunoSEQ multiplex PCR. The sample has 60,000 to 85,000 clones, about 88% seen once. What was sequenced was peripheral blood. The source is a man aged 55 to 70 with COVID-19, enrolled during active disease.

This chain connects TRBV24-1 to TRBJ1-2; perhaps TRBD1 as D (6 bases). The V gene lost 3 bases and the J gene lost 6 bases, with 13 bases spanning the gap. CDR3 length: 14 residues. Germline V gene data show CDR1 as KGHDR and CDR2 as SFDVKD. Here the CDR3 reads CATSDLGQIHGYTF. Written as DNA, the CDR3 is TGTGCCACCAGTGATCTCGGACAGATTCATGGCTACACCTTC.

This clone has a handful of counts. This chain links TRBV28 with TRBJ1-2; 7 bases match TRBD1. The CDR3 covers 15 residues. Trimming removed 5 bases from V and 0 bases from J; junction bases left unmatched: 6. Germline CDR1 and CDR2: MDHEN and SYDVKM. CDR3 in DNA: TGTGCCAGCAGTAGCCAGGGGGGACCTAACTATGGCTACACCTTC. It codes for CASSSQGGPNYGYTF.

The CDR3 reads CASSLGYGYNSPLHF. The CDR3, as DNA: TGTGCCAGCAGCCTCGGTTATGGTTATAATTCACCCCTCCACTTT. V usage is TRBV6-5 and J usage is TRBJ1-6; D is ambiguous. V lost 6 bases and J lost 4, with 13 bases in between. CDR1 is MNHEY and CDR2 is SVGAGI in the germline V gene. The CDR3 length is 15 residues.

The rearrangement links TRBV15 to TRBJ2-5; the D gene is possibly TRBD1 (5 bases). The germline CDR1 and CDR2 sequences are LNHNV and YYDKDF (reference sequence). V lost 0 bases and J 3 bases, leaving 8 bases between the germline ends. The CDR3 sequence is 14 residues long. The CDR3, as DNA: TGTGCCACCAGCAGAGAGCAGGGAAAAGAGACCCAGTACTTC. It yields the protein CATSREQGKETQYF. Looking up the rest from reference TRBV15 and TRBJ2-5 gives the full variable domain: DAMVIQNPRYQVTQFGKPVTLSCSQTLNHNVMYWYQQKSSQAPKLLFHYYDKDFNNEADTPDNFQSRRPNTSFCFLDIRSPGLGDTAMYLCATSREQGKETQYFGPGTRLLVL.

This clone was found a few times. The V gene is TRBV4-1, the J gene TRBJ1-3; possible D gene TRBD1, 6 bases. Trimming pared 0 bases from V and 0 bases from J, leaving 12 bases between. The CDR3 length is 17 residues. Looked up from germline, CDR1 is MGHRA and CDR2 is YSYEKL. The CDR3 DNA reads as TGCGCCAGCAGCCAAGAGGGGACACAGAGCTCTGGAAACACCATATATTTT. Its translation: CASSQEGTQSSGNTIYF.

Written as DNA, the CDR3 is TGTGCCAGCTCACCACCGTGGGCAGGGGGGAACACTGAAGCTTTCTTT. This gives the protein CASSPPWAGGNTEAFF. The genes are TRBV18 and TRBJ1-1; 7 bases match TRBD1. CDR1 and CDR2 from the germline V gene are KGHSH and LQKENI. This CDR3 spans 16 amino acids. V shed 0 bases and J 1 base; nucleotides not matched to a gene: 5.

This chain links TRBV5-1 with TRBJ2-1, with 11 bases lining up with TRBD2. J was trimmed by 3 bases and V by 0 bases; bases with no gene match: 2. The germline gives CDR1 SGHRS, CDR2 YFSETQ. The CDR3 is 16 residues long. The CDR3 sequence: CASSLEGTSGYNEQFF. DNA for the CDR3: TGCGCCAGCAGCTTGGAGGGGACTAGCGGCTACAATGAGCAGTTCTTC.

This chain connects TRBV6-5 to TRBJ1-2, with a possible D match to TRBD1 (5 bases). Germline V gene lookup returns CDR1 MNHEY and CDR2 SVGAGI. V shed 7 bases and J shed 2 bases, with 17 bases lying between them. The CDR3 runs to 15 residues. The CDR3, as DNA: TGTGCCAGCAACCCTAACGGCGGGGGGAACTATGGCTACACCTTC. Translation gives CASNPNGGGNYGYTF.

The chain employs TRBV7-2 and TRBJ2-1; TRBD2 matches at 11 bases. Per germline, CDR1 SGHTA and CDR2 FQGNSA. CDR3 length equals 17 residues. V lost 2 bases and J lost 7; bases outside the gene matches: 10. The CDR3 DNA is TGTGCCAGCAGCTTATACGTAGTAGCGGGGGGGCTTAATGAGCAGTTCTTC. This codes for CASSLYVVAGGLNEQFF.

The gene calls are TRBV18 and TRBJ2-3; D remains unclear. Germline CDR1 is KGHSH and CDR2 is LQKENI. With 3 bases removed from V and 6 bases from J, the gap between germline ends came to 4 bases. This CDR3 contains 11 residues. This CDR3 reads CASSPEDTQYF. In nucleotides, the CDR3 is TGTGCCAGCTCACCGGAGGATACGCAGTATTTT.

The chain joins TRBV6-5 to TRBJ2-1; 8 bases agree with TRBD1. Per the germline V gene, CDR1 is MNHEY and CDR2 is SVGAGI. CDR3 size: 13 residues. Germline trimming cut 6 bases from V and 8 bases from J; bases unmatched to any gene: 6. The CDR3 spells CASSPDRGDEQFF. CDR3 nucleotide sequence: TGTGCCAGCAGCCCAGACAGGGGCGATGAGCAGTTCTTC.

This rearrangement joins TRBV6-5 to TRBJ1-4; weak D call: TRBD1 (6 bases). Germline CDR1 and CDR2: MNHEY and SVGAGI. This CDR3 region has 15 residues. Trimming took off 2 bases at V and 6 bases at J, with 13 bases between the two ends. In DNA, the CDR3 is TGTGCCAGCAGTTACCAGGGAAAGGGGGATGAAAAACTGTTTTTT. It is translated as CASSYQGKGDEKLFF.

The chain uses TRBV4-2 and TRBJ2-2, with TRBD2 matching 9 bases. The V gene end was trimmed by 0 bases and the J gene end by 2 bases; junction bases not matched to a gene: 4. The CDR3 has 17 residues. Per the germline V gene, CDR1 is LGHNA and CDR2 is YNFKEQ. CDR3 coding DNA: TGTGCCAGCAGCCAAGATGGCGGGACTAGCAACACCGGGGAGCTGTTTTTT. It yields the protein CASSQDGGTSNTGELFF.

The chain joins TRBV6-5 to TRBJ2-2; TRBD2 is a possible D gene (6 bases). V was shortened by 4 bases and J by 4 bases, with 10 bases between the two germline ends. Germline CDR1 and CDR2: MNHEY and SVGAGI. The CDR3 covers 14 residues. The CDR3 DNA reads as TGTGCCAGCAGTTTCGGAGGGAGCACCGGGGAGCTGTTTTTT. The encoded protein is CASSFGGSTGELFF.

The chain carries TRBV30 and TRBJ2-7, with TRBD2 matching 7 bases. The V gene end was trimmed by 0 bases and the J gene end by 5 bases; junction bases not matched to a gene: 4. The CDR3 consists of 13 residues. Germline V lookup: CDR1 GTSNPN, CDR2 SVGIG (reference sequence). CDR3 coding DNA: TGTGCCTGGAGTGTACGACTAGCTGACGAGCAGTACTTC. It codes for CAWSVRLADEQYF.

This sequence joins TRBV7-9 and TRBJ1-4, with 8 bases lining up with TRBD1. This CDR3 region has 16 residues. The J segment lost 4 bases and the V segment lost 6 bases, leaving 10 bases of the junction unmatched. CDR1 SEHNR and CDR2 FQNEAQ come from the germline V gene (reference sequence). The CDR3 region has the DNA TGTGCCAGCAGTTCGACAGGGGTCGGGATTAATGAAAAACTGTTTTTT. Residues: CASSSTGVGINEKLFF.

The J gene is TRBJ2-7, the V gene TRBV5-1; 10 positions agree with TRBD1. This CDR3 region has 15 residues. Germline V CDR1 and CDR2: SGHRS, YFSETQ. With 3 bases clipped from V and 6 bases from J, the junction kept 9 bases outside the gene matches. The CDR3 here is CASSSSGQGVGEQYF. In nucleotides, the CDR3 is TGCGCCAGCAGCTCAAGCGGACAGGGGGTGGGCGAGCAGTACTTC.

The chain has TRBV21-1 and TRBJ2-7; TRBD2 is the table's D call and was not checked against the DNA. TRBV21-1 is tagged as a pseudogene. The CDR3 is made up of 18 amino acids. CDR3 amino acids: CASSNPAAPGLSLMEQYF. CDR3 bases: TGTGCCAGCAGCAATCCCGCAGCCCCGGGACTCTCCCTCATGGAGCAGTACTTC.

Relative to its sample, this clone is medium-sized (0.01 to 0.1%). V usage is TRBV6-2 or TRBV6-3 and J usage is TRBJ2-7; TRBD1 might be the D (5 bases). This CDR3 comprises 14 residues. Germline lookup yields CDR1 MNHEY and CDR2 SVGEGT. The V end was cut by 0 bases, the J end by 7 bases, with 13 bases between. CDR3 protein: CASSYSGRAREQYF. The DNA for the CDR3 is TGTGCCAGCAGTTACTCAGGCAGGGCGCGTGAGCAGTACTTC.

This chain joins TRBV5-1 and TRBJ2-1; tentatively, D is TRBD2 (5 bases). The V gene lost 1 base and the J gene lost 3 bases, with 11 bases spanning the gap. Germline V gene sequence: CDR1 SGHRS, CDR2 YFSETQ. The CDR3 has 15 amino acids. The CDR3, as DNA: TGCGCCAGCAGCTTGATCCTAGCAAGCTACAATGAGCAGTTCTTC. Protein product: CASSLILASYNEQFF. The variable domain in full, completed from reference TRBV5-1 and TRBJ2-1, reads KAGVTQTPRYLIKTRGQQVTLSCSPISGHRSVSWYQQTPGQGLQFLFEYFSETQRNKGNFPGRFSGRQFSNSRSEMNVSTLELGDSALYLCASSLILASYNEQFFGPGTRLTVL.

The V and J genes are TRBV28 and TRBJ1-1; D gene uncertain. The ends were cut back, 2 bases at V and 4 bases at J, with 11 bases in the middle. Germline V gene data show CDR1 as MDHEN and CDR2 as SYDVKM. There are 14 residues in the CDR3. CDR3 amino acids: CASSLGESVTEAFF. Written as DNA, the CDR3 is TGTGCCAGCAGTTTAGGGGAGTCCGTCACTGAAGCTTTCTTT.

The table lists this clone with a few counts. This chain joins TRBV24-1 and TRBJ2-1, with TRBD2 matching over 13 bases. From germline, CDR1 is KGHDR and CDR2 SFDVKD. CDR3 length: 15 residues. V lost 5 bases, J lost 4 bases, and 1 base stayed unmatched. CDR3 sequence (DNA): TGTGCCACCAGTGGGACTAGCGGGAGTTACAATGAGCAGTTCTTC. Encoded protein: CATSGTSGSYNEQFF.

The V and J genes are TRBV19 and TRBJ1-1; 7 bases agree with TRBD1. The CDR3 has 14 amino acids. V lost 3 bases, J lost 1 base, and 2 bases stayed unmatched. Germline V gene lookup returns CDR1 LNHDA and CDR2 SQIVND (reference sequence). CDR3 residues: CASSMRQGNTEAFF. The CDR3 bases are TGTGCCAGTAGTATGCGACAGGGGAACACTGAAGCTTTCTTT.

The chain employs TRBV21-1 and TRBJ2-7; TRBD2, the D gene given by the table, was not confirmed from the DNA. TRBV21-1 corresponds to a pseudogene. The CDR3 loop spans 18 amino acids. The CDR3 nucleotides are TGTGCCAGCAGCAAAGGAAGGGCTAGCGGGAGAAAGACCCACGAGCAGTACTTC. This encodes CASSKGRASGRKTHEQYF.

The genes are TRBV25-1 and TRBJ1-5, with 7 positions matching TRBD1. V shed 6 bases and J 3 bases; nucleotides not matched to a gene: 2. This CDR3 region has 13 residues. In germline, CDR1 is MGHDK, CDR2 SYGVNS. CDR3 sequence (DNA): TGTGCCAGCAGGACAGGGACCAATCAGCCCCAGCATTTT. Translating it yields CASRTGTNQPQHF.